Described below is a single T cell receptor beta chain sequence and its context. Its antigen is currently not known. No much larger clone is present one base from it, and per-base qualities are unavailable. Spanning cysteine to phenylalanine, the CDR3 consists of 14 amino acids. Just the 42-base CDR3 DNA is kept, in frame starting at base 1. Trimming takes 5 bases from V and 6 bases from J, and the germline ends sit 16 bases apart. The data belong to a study of T cells after yellow fever vaccination (dated by TCRdb to the late 2010s). About the investigation overall: The SMART-Seq v4 Ultra Low Input RNA kit was used to prepare libraries from fractions with low cell numbers. To follow T-cell clones before and after both primary and booster YFV17D yellow fever vaccination, bulk TCR alpha and beta repertoires underwent longitudinal sequencing. Two healthy male donors, one aged 18 to 29 and one aged 30 to 40 years, were included in the cohort. Blood was drawn at multiple timepoints before and after primary and secondary immunization, with bulk PBMC replicates and cell subsets isolated. General study outcomes and caveats: A small share of clonotypes occurred in both CD4 and CD8 compartments, likely arising from convergent recombination. FACS-sorted repertoires could contain abundant contaminating clonotypes from the bulk population, so computational filtering was required. The secondary T-cell response was found to be weaker but faster than the primary response, with a peak reached on day 5 rather than on day 15. Most clones expanded after primary vaccination (around 96% of CD4 and roughly 90% of CD8) were re-detected after the booster, suggesting that broad memory maintenance occurred. Because only two donors were included in the study, the extent to which the findings can be generalized is limited.

TCR cDNA was made using 5'RACE template switching, a step that added a universal primer site and unique molecular identifiers. Priming of cDNA synthesis was performed from both the TCR alpha and TCR beta constant segments. Library amplification involved two PCR steps, and the second step added sample barcodes and sequencing adapters. Sequencing of libraries was done on Illumina HiSeq 2500 (2x100 bp) or NovaSeq (2x150 bp). In the paper's pipeline: MIGEC was used to demultiplex reads and collapse the reads into UMI consensus sequences, and MiXCR was used for V(D)J alignment. Vaccine-responding clonotypes were defined with edgeR using replicate PBMC samples, requiring FDR below 0.01 and a log2 fold change above 5 up to day 15. CD4 or CD8 identity was assigned to each bulk clonotype according to whether the clonotype was present at higher abundance in the sequenced CD4 repertoire or the sequenced CD8 repertoire. TCRdb redid the processing of the public reads, applying fastp at Q25 and MiXCR, and retained in-frame beta chains. Each CDR3 protein gets just one entry, which takes the most common genes and DNA from the rows behind it. These V and J calls are TCRdb output, not the study's own analysis. This sample holds more than 350,000 distinct CDR3 sequences; 11% were observed only once. The ten largest clones take up around 18% of the sample.

Taken with the paper, the label for treatment or condition translates to: live attenuated yellow fever vaccine strain. At every blood-draw timepoint, two biological replicates of bulk PBMCs were collected. PBMCs were isolated from peripheral blood using a standard Ficoll-Paque protocol. TriZol was used to extract RNA from bulk PBMCs, CD4 and CD8 fractions, and dextramer-positive and dextramer-negative fractions. Sequencing was performed on PBMCs, taken on the day of the first yellow fever vaccination. This sequence originates from a man between 18 and 29 years old who received the YFV17D yellow fever vaccine. Here the chain combines TRBV12-3 or TRBV12-4 and TRBJ1-2; TRBD1 is possibly the D segment (6 matching bases). The CDR3 protein: CASSRVTGIDGYTF. The sequenced DNA is TGTGCCAGCAGTCGGGTTACAGGGATAGATGGCTACACCTTC.